Presented here are 20 T cell receptor beta chains from one specimen sequenced in a study of a mutant IDH1 vaccine in newly diagnosed glioma. What these receptors recognize is not known. Time point described: week 23, last vaccination. In every dose of vaccine, 300 ug of mutant IDH1 20-mer peptide was given alongside topical imiquimod. TCRdb keeps only in-frame clones here, not all; method: immunoSEQ multiplex PCR. The sample includes roughly 30,000 clones, around 80% of them seen just once. Material: PBMCs, obtained from a glioma patient whose treatment included an IDH1 peptide vaccine. Receptors originate from a woman in her twenties or thirties with glioma.

Notes on this clone: A junction boundary mismatches the germline segment, possibly from a read error. The chain links TRBV5-1 to TRBJ1-2; a weak D match, TRBD1 (6 bases). Germline values: CDR1 SGHRS, CDR2 YFSETQ. The CDR3 has 15 amino acids. The DNA of the CDR3 is TGCGCCAGCAGCACTGGATCGGACAGAGGGTCCCGCCCAGCCTTC. It specifies CASSTGSDRGSRPAF.

The chain has TRBV5-6 and TRBJ1-1, with D hard to call. Germline V lookup: CDR1 SGHDT, CDR2 YYEEEE. CDR3 size: 13 residues. V gave up 2 bases and J gave up 8 bases, with 13 bases separating them. The CDR3 here is CASSLDWINEAFF. CDR3 nucleotide sequence: TGTGCCAGCAGCTTAGACTGGATTAACGAAGCTTTCTTT.

The chain links TRBV2 to TRBJ2-7; 9 nucleotides line up with TRBD1. CDR1 and CDR2 from the germline V gene are SNHLY and FYNNEI. V trimming: 4 bases; J trimming: 5 bases; junction bases outside the gene matches: 9. CDR3 length equals 15 residues. CDR3 DNA sequence: TGTGCCAGCAGTGTCACGGACAGGGGATTCCACGAGCAGTACTTC. This encodes CASSVTDRGFHEQYF.

This clone was recorded once. CDR3 residues: CASSPIAGSSYEQYF. The CDR3 bases are TGCGCCAGCAGCCCGATAGCGGGCAGCTCCTACGAGCAGTACTTC. The chain recombines TRBV4-1 with TRBJ2-7; 7 bases align to TRBD2. With 4 bases clipped from V and 0 bases from J, the junction kept 6 bases outside the gene matches. From germline, CDR1 is MGHRA and CDR2 YSYEKL. The CDR3 has 15 amino acids.

This clone showed up just once. The chain joins TRBV5-1 to TRBJ1-3, with no clear D. Between the trimmed V and J ends, which lost 7 bases and 0 bases, there was a span of 8 bases. Germline V gene data show CDR1 as SGHRS and CDR2 as YFSETQ. The CDR3 has 13 residues. The CDR3 sequence: CASGGVSGNTIYF. In DNA, the CDR3 is TGCGCCAGCGGCGGGGTCTCTGGAAACACCATATATTTT.

This clone is deemed medium-sized. V is TRBV6-5 and J is TRBJ2-3, with D unresolved. The germline V gene has CDR1 MNHEY and CDR2 SVGAGI. V dropped 2 bases and J dropped 0 bases, with 6 bases sitting between them. The CDR3 has 14 amino acids. The CDR3 sequence is CASSYAGSTDTQYF. Written as DNA, the CDR3 is TGTGCCAGCAGTTACGCCGGAAGCACAGATACGCAGTATTTT.

The V and J genes are TRBV29-1 and TRBJ1-2; maybe TRBD1 (5 bases). This CDR3 is 11 amino acids long. Germline V gene data show CDR1 as SQVTM and CDR2 as ANQGSEA. V was cut by 4 bases and J by 6 bases, with 9 bases left in between. The CDR3 spells CSVVAGNGYTF. In DNA, the CDR3 is TGCAGCGTTGTGGCAGGGAATGGCTACACCTTC.

The chain carries TRBV4-3 and TRBJ1-1; TRBD1 might be the D (6 bases). The CDR3 is 14 residues long. Germline V gene sequence: CDR1 LGHNA, CDR2 YSLEER. Trimming stripped 1 base from V and 6 bases from J, with 12 bases between. The CDR3 protein is CASSQAGAGAEAFF. As DNA, the CDR3 is TGCGCCAGCAGCCAAGCGGGGGCTGGTGCTGAAGCTTTCTTT.

The chain links TRBV6-1 to TRBJ2-1; D unclear. The CDR3 is 12 amino acids. Germline lookup yields CDR1 MNHNS and CDR2 SASEGT. V dropped 6 bases and J dropped 3 bases, with 6 bases sitting between them. This CDR3 reads CASRQLYNEQFF. CDR3 coding DNA: TGTGCCAGCAGACAGCTCTACAATGAGCAGTTCTTC.

The gene calls are TRBV25-1 and TRBJ2-7; 14 nucleotides match TRBD2. The CDR3 extends over 18 amino acids. Germline V gene data show CDR1 as MGHDK and CDR2 as SYGVNS. The V gene end was trimmed by 7 bases and the J gene end by 0 bases; junction bases not matched to a gene: 11. The CDR3 protein is CASMAGTSGGRSSYEQYF. The CDR3 DNA reads TGTGCCAGCATGGCCGGGACTAGCGGGGGAAGGAGCTCCTACGAGCAGTACTTC.

This chain joins TRBV25-1 and TRBJ2-7, with D unclear. V was trimmed by 4 bases and J by 7 bases, leaving 8 bases between them. Germline CDR1 MGHDK, CDR2 SYGVNS. This CDR3 has 11 amino acids. Here the CDR3 DNA reads TGTGCCAGCAGTGGGCTAGGGGAGCAGTACTTC. Protein sequence: CASSGLGEQYF.

The V and J genes are TRBV7-9 and TRBJ2-7; D is possibly TRBD1 or TRBD2 (6 bases each). The V gene's germline CDR1 is SEHNR and CDR2 FQNEAQ (reference sequence). The CDR3 runs 14 residues. Trimming cost V 5 bases and J 6 bases, with 17 bases left between them. CDR3 sequence: CASSPGPGAGEQYF. The CDR3 DNA reads TGTGCCAGCAGCCCCGGCCCGGGGGCAGGCGAGCAGTACTTC.

This rearrangement joins TRBV2 to TRBJ2-2; the D gene is possibly TRBD1 (5 bases). The V end was cut by 8 bases, the J end by 2 bases, with 12 bases between. The germline gives CDR1 SNHLY, CDR2 FYNNEI. This CDR3 has 14 amino acids. The CDR3 region is CASSSQANTGELFF. DNA of the CDR3: TGTGCCAGCTCTTCACAGGCTAACACCGGGGAGCTGTTTTTT.

CDR3 in amino acids: CASSPPRQGSPLHF. The CDR3, as DNA: TGTGCCAGCAGCCCCCCGAGGCAGGGTTCACCCCTCCACTTT. The chain employs TRBV6-5 and TRBJ1-6; D may be TRBD1 (5 bases). The CDR3 contains 14 residues. From germline, CDR1 is MNHEY and CDR2 SVGAGI. V lost 6 bases to trimming and J lost 9 bases, with 15 bases between them.

In DNA form, the CDR3 reads TGCGCCAGCAGCCATGAACAGGGGGGCTATGGCTACACCTTC. Amino acids: CASSHEQGGYGYTF. V usage is TRBV4-3 and J usage is TRBJ1-2; 8 bases are shared with TRBD1. Per the germline V gene, CDR1 is LGHNA and CDR2 is YSLEER. CDR3 length: 14 residues. The ends lost 3 bases at V and 4 bases at J; junction bases unmatched: 4.

The gene calls are TRBV7-9 and TRBJ2-7; the D gene is possibly TRBD2 (5 bases). Trimming removed 8 bases from V and 4 bases from J, with 9 bases in between. The CDR3 loop spans 11 amino acids. Germline V lookup: CDR1 SEHNR, CDR2 FQNEAQ (reference sequence). The CDR3 DNA reads as TGTGCCAGCGCGAGGGATTACGAGCAGTACTTC. It yields the protein CASARDYEQYF.

This chain joins TRBV19 and TRBJ1-1; no definite D call. CDR3 length: 13 amino acids. V lost 5 bases and J 2 bases, leaving 9 bases between the germline ends. CDR1 is LNHDA, CDR2 SQIVND, per germline (reference sequence). The CDR3 DNA follows: TGTGCCAGTAGTCTGCGGGTTAACACTGAAGCTTTCTTT. Its protein product is CASSLRVNTEAFF.

This rearrangement joins TRBV5-6 to TRBJ2-7, with D possibly called TRBD1 or TRBD2 (5 bases each). There are 12 residues in the CDR3. From germline, CDR1 is SGHDT and CDR2 YYEEEE. V shed 8 bases and J shed 3 bases, with 12 bases lying between them. CDR3 sequence: CASRGVGYEQYF. The DNA for the CDR3 is TGTGCCAGTAGAGGGGTGGGCTACGAGCAGTACTTC.

The rearrangement links TRBV18 to TRBJ1-5; the D gene is possibly TRBD1 (6 bases). CDR1 is KGHSH and CDR2 is LQKENI in the germline V gene. The CDR3 consists of 15 residues. V lost 5 bases and J lost 2, with 13 bases in between. The CDR3 coding sequence is TGTGCCAGCTCAGACACAGGGTTGGGCAATCAGCCCCAGCATTTT. It encodes CASSDTGLGNQPQHF. Together with reference TRBV18 and TRBJ1-5, the CDR3 gives the full variable domain: NAGVMQNPRHLVRRRGQEARLRCSPMKGHSHVYWYRQLPEEGLKFMVYLQKENIIDESGMPKERFSAEFPKEGPSILRIQQVVRGDSAAYFCASSDTGLGNQPQHFGDGTRLSIL.

The genes are TRBV5-6 and TRBJ2-2; D is unresolved. CDR3 length: 15 residues. Trimming pared 5 bases from V and 4 bases from J, leaving 15 bases between. The germline V gene encodes CDR1 SGHDT and CDR2 YYEEEE. The chain's CDR3 is CASSRRAPFTGELFF. CDR3 DNA sequence: TGTGCCAGCAGTCGTAGGGCTCCATTCACCGGGGAGCTGTTTTTT.